This T cell receptor beta chain was recovered during a study of blood T cells in healthy people across ages. Broader study findings: The study could not conclusively compare naive and antigen-experienced cells, given its unsorted PBMCs.

The CDR3 has 18 amino acids. Germline V gives CDR1 SGHTA, CDR2 FQGNSA. V was clipped by 4 bases and J by 0 bases; unmatched bases: 8. With regard to this clonotype: The antigen is unknown.

The authors ran a second PCR of about 6 to 11 cycles using a sample-barcoded 5' primer and a J-beta primer mix. TCRdb independently ran MiXCR on the 5' RACE reads; one entry per CDR3 protein. The data show roughly 1.6 million distinct CDR3 sequences, 30% to 35% seen once. The chain recombines TRBV7-2 with TRBJ2-5, with 13 bases aligning to TRBD2. This TCR was recovered from a woman aged 30 to 39 in good health. The specimen was blood. This chain's CDR3 is CASSCSRLAGGYQETQYF. CDR3 bases: TGTGCCAGCAGCTGTAGTAGACTAGCGGGGGGATACCAAGAGACCCAGTACTTC. Full variable domain (rest looked up from reference TRBV7-2 and TRBJ2-5): GAGVSQSPSNKVTEKGKDVELRCDPISGHTALYWYRQSLGQGLEFLIYFQGNSAPDKSGLPSDRFSAERTGGSVSTLTIQRTQQEDSAVYLCASSCSRLAGGYQETQYFGPGTRLLVL.